These 6 T cell receptor beta chains were all obtained from the same sample, sequenced in a study of cytotoxic CD8 clonotypes in ibrutinib-treated CLL. The method was immunoSEQ multiplex PCR; TCRdb's version includes in-frame clones alone and lacks a portion of them. The table lists 150,000 or so clones, approximately 80% of them singletons. Sequencing used PBMCs, obtained after 36 months of ibrutinib treatment. These receptor sequences come from a human donor with chronic lymphocytic leukemia.

The CDR3 coding sequence is TGTGCCAGCAGTATCGCCGGGGAGGGAGAGTATGGCTACACCTTC. This gives the protein CASSIAGEGEYGYTF. The chain recombines TRBV28 with TRBJ1-2; D gene unclear. The CDR3 contains 15 residues. The germline CDR1 and CDR2 sequences are MDHEN and SYDVKM. Trimming took 5 bases from V and 5 from J, leaving 18 bases between them.

The chain employs TRBV4-2 and TRBJ2-7; 13 bases align to TRBD2. Germline lookup yields CDR1 LGHNA and CDR2 YNFKEQ. The CDR3 is 17 amino acids. Trimming removed 3 bases from V and 0 bases from J; junction bases left unmatched: 5. The CDR3 DNA follows: TGTGCCAGCAGCCATCCCGGGACTAGCGGGAACTCCTACGAGCAGTACTTC. Translated: CASSHPGTSGNSYEQYF.

This chain links TRBV10-3 with TRBJ2-2; tentative D call: TRBD2 (5 bases). Deletions cut 6 bases from V and 4 bases from J, with 12 bases between. The CDR3 totals 14 residues. The germline gives CDR1 ENHRY, CDR2 SYGVKD. CDR3 region: CAISDYEVTGELFF. The CDR3 bases are TGTGCCATCAGCGACTACGAGGTCACCGGGGAGCTGTTTTTT.

The V and J genes are TRBV11-2 and TRBJ1-1, with D maybe TRBD1 (5 bases). CDR1 SGHAT and CDR2 FQNNGV come from the germline V gene. The CDR3 is 14 amino acids. The V and J ends lost 3 bases and 1 base respectively, with 9 bases between them. The CDR3 sequence is CASSFSGANTEAFF. The CDR3 DNA reads as TGTGCCAGCAGCTTCAGTGGGGCGAACACTGAAGCTTTCTTT. The full variable domain, its missing parts supplied by reference TRBV11-2 and TRBJ1-1, is EAGVAQSPRYKIIEKRQSVAFWCNPISGHATLYWYQQILGQGPKLLIQFQNNGVVDDSQLPKDRFSAERLKGVDSTLKIQPAKLEDSAVYLCASSFSGANTEAFFGQGTRLTVV.

This clone was detected once. This chain connects TRBV13 to TRBJ2-6; D remains ambiguous. The CDR3 totals 19 residues. V was clipped by 1 base and J by 1 base, with 17 bases between them. From germline, CDR1 is PRHDT and CDR2 FYEKMQ (reference sequence). The CDR3 reads CASSLDTHVTRSGANVLTF. The DNA of the CDR3 is TGTGCCAGCAGCTTAGATACTCACGTGACCCGGTCTGGGGCCAACGTCCTGACTTTC.

The table lists this clone with a count of one. The chain carries TRBV7-9 and TRBJ1-2; TRBD1 might be the D (6 bases). This CDR3 has 14 amino acids. The germline V gene has CDR1 SEHNR and CDR2 FQNEAQ (reference sequence). Trimming cost V 1 base and J 6 bases, with 12 bases left between them. The CDR3 is CASSLGTGANGYTF. In DNA, the CDR3 is TGTGCCAGCAGCTTAGGAACGGGGGCGAATGGCTACACCTTC.